A single T cell receptor beta chain is shown here with its context. The data were taken from a study of CXCR3-negative and CXCR3-positive naive CD8 T cells. Across the study: A total of 150 million or so TRB reads was generated, with about 1.5 +/- 0.3 million per library.

Germline V gene lookup returns CDR1 MRHNA and CDR2 SNTAGT. This CDR3 contains 15 residues. Cells that were CD45RO-CCR7+CD27+CD95- constituted naive CD8+ T cells. It was by 5' RACE with UMI labels that the TRB cDNA libraries were prepared. TCRdb re-called the 5' RACE reads and catalogs CDR3 proteins one per entry, DNA excluded. Seen in this sample are 45,000 to 65,000 distinct CDR3 sequences; the ten most common clones hold approximately 1.5%. The V and J genes are TRBV6-4 and TRBJ2-3; the TCRdb D gene call, TRBD1, has no DNA to confirm it. The TCR comes from a human donor in good health. Some clones in this sample may be carry-over from other donors' samples. Sequencing was performed on naive CXCR3- CD8+ T cells from blood. As to subset: CD45RO-CCR7+CD27+CD95- naive CD8+ T cells lacking CXCR3 (TNR3-). CDR3 sequence reads: CASSQGESATDTQYF.